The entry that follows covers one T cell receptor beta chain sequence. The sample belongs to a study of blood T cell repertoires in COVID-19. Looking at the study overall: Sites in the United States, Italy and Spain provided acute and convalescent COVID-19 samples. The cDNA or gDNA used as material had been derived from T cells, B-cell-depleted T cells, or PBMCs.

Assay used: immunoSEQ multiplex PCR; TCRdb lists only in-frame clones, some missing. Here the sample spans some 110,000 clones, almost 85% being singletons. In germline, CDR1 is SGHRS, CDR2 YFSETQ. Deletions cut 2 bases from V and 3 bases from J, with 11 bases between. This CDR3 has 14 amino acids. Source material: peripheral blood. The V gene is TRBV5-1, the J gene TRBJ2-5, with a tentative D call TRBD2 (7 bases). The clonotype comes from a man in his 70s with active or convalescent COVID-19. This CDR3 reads CASSFGGAKETQYF. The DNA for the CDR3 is TGCGCCAGCAGCTTTGGGGGGGCTAAAGAGACCCAGTACTTC.